This TCR beta chain was sequenced in a study of cytomegalovirus exposure and HLA in healthy donors (dated by TCRdb to 2016 to 2017). Broadly, across the study: In an earlier analysis of fewer than 750 of the donors, 250 to 350 Gb of sequence data and 90 million to 120 million unique TCR beta sequences from some 170 million T cells were reported. A later genetic analysis used genome-wide SNP genotypes for about 60% of the 666 donors, treating that subset as a discovery cohort. In a later analysis, previously published TCR beta repertoires from about 640 donors were re-analyzed and high-resolution HLA genotyping was added so that TCR occurrence patterns could be studied. Approximately 300 gigabases of sequencing data and approximately 85 million unique TCR sequences were included in an early release covering 500 to 750 HLA-typed donors. Alongside the repertoire data, information on donor age, sex, ethnicity and CMV serostatus was compiled. An earlier analysis of 587 of the donors used high-throughput TCR beta sequencing to judge whether each TCR beta V gene segment behaved as functional or pseudogenic. The study aimed to test whether signatures of past pathogen exposure could be identified by cataloging public T cell receptors. About five DR-DQ haplotypes were treated as single units for association and clustering because of strong linkage in the cohort. Typing coverage differed by locus: A, B, C, DRB1 and DQB1 were typed in about 629-630 donors, DQA1 in about 550, DPA1 in 600 to 610, and DPB1 in just under 480. The T cell repertoires of around 730 subjects were profiled by immunosequencing and related to cytomegalovirus serostatus. The later analysis used no new phenotypic data to find candidate immune exposures, relying instead on TCR beta sequences and their occurrence across donors. Both class I and class II loci were covered by HLA typing, at four-digit resolution. To predict cytomegalovirus infection status, the study combined high-throughput TCR immunosequencing, statistical association of individual TCRs with disease status, and machine learning. Among 398 genotyped donors of the cohort, an average of about 240,000 unique TCR beta nucleotide sequences were sequenced per donor, roughly 18% of them non-productive. The genetic ancestry cluster associated with self-reported Caucasian donors included roughly 84% of the roughly 390 genotyped donors. All discovery cohort repertoires had been generated using a single sequencing platform. Along with the roughly 670-subject first cohort, a separate validation cohort of over a hundred different subjects was used. The research as a whole found: V-gene and J-gene trimming of TCR beta chains was associated with a missense DCLRE1C variant in a later genetic analysis, and the association was replicated in an independent cohort. According to a later analysis, TCR association rates differed among HLA loci, with DRB1 alleles showing the most associated TCRs and HLA-C alleles showing the fewest. The study listed around 160 TCR beta chains as associated with cytomegalovirus. In a later genetic analysis, fewer N-insertions in productive TCRs were reported among donors in an Asian-associated ancestry cluster than the roughly 640-donor mean. The authors suggested that the approach could potentially be generalized to other disease states and immunological phenotypes. A later analysis reported that several top co-occurrence clusters appeared linked to parvovirus B19, influenza, CMV and Epstein-Barr virus. An earlier analysis of around 500 of the donors showed that most TCR beta V segments appeared in productive rearrangements either about 87% or about 30% of the time, which broadly matched IMGT annotations. Some IMGT-functional V segments, including TRBV6-2 and TRBV6-3, could not be told apart with the 87-base-pair reads, so those segments were excluded. According to a later analysis, most CMV-associated TCR beta chains appeared to be HLA-restricted, and the HLA associations seemed to be driven largely by CMV exposure. Most TCR sequences were seen in very few donors, while some public TCRs were found in many individuals. A few of the identified cytomegalovirus-associated TCR beta chains were confirmed in vitro to be specific for cytomegalovirus antigens. A further reported finding was that TCR beta sequences accurately predicted the HLA-A and HLA-B alleles for most subjects in the first cohort. A cluster of highly shared sequence variants was judged likely to represent a technical artifact of the sequencing pipeline. Correlated functional status among segregating V segments might reflect linkage disequilibrium, but an unknown experimental factor could not be ruled out. Because HLA typing was unavailable for some donors at each locus, only the typed subset was used in association tests. Presence/absence analyses assumed roughly uniform sequencing depth across donors, an assumption that may not hold. When HLA alleles, especially DR and DQ, strongly co-occurred, attributing TCR associations to individual alleles was difficult. The only immune exposure information available for the cohort was CMV serostatus. The classifier was reported to diagnose cytomegalovirus status with high specificity and sensitivity in both the original and validation cohorts. The cohort was sequenced for TCR beta chains only, and without alpha or paired-chain data the features that could be detected were limited. Because counts were too low, around 17 rarely observed V segments, including chromosome 9 orphons, were left out of the earlier analysis of 587 of the donors. In a later analysis, HLA-associated TCR beta chains showed more clonal expansion and lower generation probabilities than non-associated chains that were equally common. In a later analysis, 15,000 to 20,000 TCR beta sequences were associated with specific HLA alleles at a false discovery rate of 0.05.

The CDR3 sequence holds 13 residues, the cysteine and phenylalanine included. Here the CDR3 DNA is all that survives: 39 bases in frame from base 1. V is reduced by 4 bases and J by 6 bases, leaving a spacing of 10 bases between them. For CDR1 and CDR2, the germline V gene lists SGHTA and FQGTGA. Libraries were built with the immunoSEQ multiplex PCR assay. A mixture of 60 forward primers for TCR Vbeta segments and 13 reverse primers for TCR Jbeta segments was used in the multiplex PCR. A multiplex PCR assay on genomic DNA amplified the CDR3 region of rearranged TCR beta genes. The amplified TCR beta libraries were sequenced on the Illumina HiSeq System as 87-base-pair reads. From the authors' description of their analysis: A later analysis tallied around 82 million unique TCR beta chains across the 700 or so repertoires, and around 9.9 million of those chains were shared by two or more donors. Raw reads were error-corrected and collapsed into unique sequences by a nearest-neighbor algorithm in which closely related sequences were merged to remove PCR and sequencing errors. CDR3 sequences were aligned to IMGT reference sequences to assign V, D and J gene segments. Each retained sequence needed at least a six-nucleotide match to both a V gene segment and a J gene segment. Rearrangements were called productive when the CDR3 lacked stop codons and stayed in frame with V and J; all others were non-productive. CDR3 was defined by IMGT convention, running from the second conserved V-encoded cysteine to the conserved J-encoded phenylalanine. The earlier analysis of about 570 of the donors excluded any sequence lacking an unambiguous match to a single V gene segment. In an earlier analysis of some 590 of the donors, a V segment was called functional when productive rearrangements were above 56.7%, and segregating when the standard deviation between donors exceeded 5%. To diagnose cytomegalovirus status from the catalog of TCR beta chain sequences, a statistical classification framework was built. In a later analysis, TCR nucleotide sequences were compared against IMGT/GENE-DB human TR gene sequences so that V and J genes could be assigned. Using the TCRdist pipeline, a later analysis assigned CDR3 sequences along with most-parsimonious VDJ recombination scenarios. A later analysis defined each TCR beta chain by its CDR3 amino acid sequence plus V-gene family, and excluded reads lacking a unique V-gene family. As a way to deal with suspected cross-contamination and a sequencing artifact, a later analysis dropped under 600 nucleotide sequences that were highly shared and had low generation probability. A later analysis calculated a clonal expansion index for each public chain from normalized within-repertoire ranks of inferred template counts. A later analysis computed generation probabilities with a VDJ recombination model fitted to out-of-frame rearrangements, and checked the results against IGoR. In a later analysis, hypergeometric tests were used to score TCR-TCR, TCR-HLA and TCR-CMV co-occurrence, with a repertoire-size bias correction applied to TCR pairs. In a later analysis, false discovery rates were estimated by permuting HLA or CMV assignments 20 times. In a later analysis, co-occurring TCRs were grouped with DBSCAN, and TCRdist sequence similarity was added when clustering was performed within HLA-allele-positive subsets. Repertoires with fewer than 30,000 or more than 120,000 public chains were left out of co-occurrence clustering, as were several repertoires with anomalous nucleotide sharing. TCRdb holds this immuneACCESS table with in-frame rearrangements only. Some clones are missing; in checked studies, unresolved V genes explain under half, and the rest has no known cause. Clonal size and the V and J genes are those of that table, whereas D and trimming came from the DNA. The sample includes some 150,000 clones, with roughly 80% observed a single time. The leading ten clones occupy about 4.3% of the sample.

This clone was observed a single time. Its antigen is not yet known. Base qualities are not recorded, but no much larger clone differs from it by a single base. The cohort was made up of 666 healthy bone marrow donors. Cohort members were all nominally healthy when sampled, although unrecorded immune exposures were likely present. The donor tested CMV seronegative, placing the donor among the 352 seronegative members of the cohort. A peripheral blood sample was provided by each donor, and peripheral blood mononuclear cells were used for TCR beta sequencing. The Qiagen DNeasy Blood Extraction Kit was used to extract genomic DNA from the blood cell samples.

The sequenced material came from PBMCs. The chain is encoded by TRBV7-3 joined to TRBJ2-1, and TRBD2 may be the D gene, going by 6 matching bases. The receptor comes from a man aged 25-40 years in good health and CMV-seronegative. The CDR3 protein: CASSSGLSNEQFF. The DNA sequence is as follows: TGTGCCAGCAGCTCGGGACTTTCCAATGAGCAGTTCTTC.